This entry concerns a single TCR beta chain. What it binds is not known. 5'RACE primed from the constant segment yielded TCR alpha and TCR beta cDNA libraries bearing sample barcodes and UMIs. In TCRdb, the 5' RACE reads were re-called with MiXCR into one record per CDR3 protein. The sample contains approximately 500,000 distinct CDR3 sequences, more than 20% of which appear only once. This sample was taken from a study of T-cell memory formation after mild COVID-19. Findings and caveats of the study: Proof of SARS-CoV-2 specificity was absent for the second-wave clones that crested on day 37. Contracting clones, day 15 to 85, had balanced CD4/CD8, and later expanders favored CD4+. Pre-infection memory carried some responding clones, suggesting that cross-reactive memory joined.

Sequencing was done on a sample of PBMCs or a T cell subset sorted from them (not recorded which). The clonotype comes from an adult woman who had mild COVID-19 (a few samples of this study predate the infection). Cell type and time point are not known.

This CDR3 is CASSLRTGGAGYTF. The CDR3, as DNA: TGTGCCAGCAGCCTAAGGACAGGGGGGGCTGGCTACACCTTC. The chain employs TRBV13 and TRBJ1-2; 10 nucleotides match TRBD1. V shed 5 bases and J 7 bases; nucleotides not matched to a gene: 7. Looked up from germline, CDR1 is PRHDT and CDR2 is FYEKMQ (reference sequence). The CDR3 runs 14 residues.